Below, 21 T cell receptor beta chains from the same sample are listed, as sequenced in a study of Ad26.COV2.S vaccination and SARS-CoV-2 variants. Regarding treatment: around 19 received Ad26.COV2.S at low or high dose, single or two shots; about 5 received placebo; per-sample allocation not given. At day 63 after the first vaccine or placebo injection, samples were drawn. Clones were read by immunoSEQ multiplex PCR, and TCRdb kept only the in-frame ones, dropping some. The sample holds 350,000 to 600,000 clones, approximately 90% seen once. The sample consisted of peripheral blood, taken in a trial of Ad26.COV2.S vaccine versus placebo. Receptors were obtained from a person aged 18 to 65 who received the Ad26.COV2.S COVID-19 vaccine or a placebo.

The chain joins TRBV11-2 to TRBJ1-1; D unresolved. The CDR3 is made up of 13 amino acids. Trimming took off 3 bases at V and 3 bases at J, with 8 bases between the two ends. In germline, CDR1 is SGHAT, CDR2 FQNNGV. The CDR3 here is CASSFVEDTEAFF. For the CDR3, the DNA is TGTGCCAGCAGCTTCGTTGAGGACACTGAAGCTTTCTTT.

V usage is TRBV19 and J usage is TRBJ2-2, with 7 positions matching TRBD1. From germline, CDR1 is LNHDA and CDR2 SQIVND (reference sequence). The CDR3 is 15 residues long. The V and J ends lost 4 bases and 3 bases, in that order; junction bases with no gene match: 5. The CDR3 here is CASSTSTGYTGELFF. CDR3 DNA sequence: TGTGCCAGTAGTACCTCGACAGGGTACACCGGGGAGCTGTTTTTT.

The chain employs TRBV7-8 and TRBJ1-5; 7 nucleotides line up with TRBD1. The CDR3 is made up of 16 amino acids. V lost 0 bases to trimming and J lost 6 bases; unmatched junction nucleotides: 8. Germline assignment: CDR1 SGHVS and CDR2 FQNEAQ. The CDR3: CASSLARQGLGQPQHF. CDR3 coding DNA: TGTGCCAGCAGCTTAGCTCGACAGGGACTCGGTCAGCCCCAGCATTTT.

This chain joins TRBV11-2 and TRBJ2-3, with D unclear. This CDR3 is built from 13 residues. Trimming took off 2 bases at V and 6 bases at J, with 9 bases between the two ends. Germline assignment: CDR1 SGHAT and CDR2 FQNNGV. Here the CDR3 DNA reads TGTGCCAGCAGCTTATTGGGTTGGGATACGCAGTATTTT. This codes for CASSLLGWDTQYF. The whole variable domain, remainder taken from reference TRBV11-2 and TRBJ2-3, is EAGVAQSPRYKIIEKRQSVAFWCNPISGHATLYWYQQILGQGPKLLIQFQNNGVVDDSQLPKDRFSAERLKGVDSTLKIQPAKLEDSAVYLCASSLLGWDTQYFGPGTRLTVL.

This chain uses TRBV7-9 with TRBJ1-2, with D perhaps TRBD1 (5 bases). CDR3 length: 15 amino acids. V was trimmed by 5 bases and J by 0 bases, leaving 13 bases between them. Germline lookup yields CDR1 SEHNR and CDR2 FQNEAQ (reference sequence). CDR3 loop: CASSPPGTANYGYTF. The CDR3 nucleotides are TGTGCCAGCAGCCCCCCAGGGACTGCTAACTATGGCTACACCTTC.

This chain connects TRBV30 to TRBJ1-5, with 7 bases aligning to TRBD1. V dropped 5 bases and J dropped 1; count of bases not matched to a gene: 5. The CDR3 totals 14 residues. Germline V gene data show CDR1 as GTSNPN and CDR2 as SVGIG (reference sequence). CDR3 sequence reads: CAWAQGSSNQPQHF. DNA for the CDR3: TGTGCCTGGGCACAGGGGTCGAGCAATCAGCCCCAGCATTTT.

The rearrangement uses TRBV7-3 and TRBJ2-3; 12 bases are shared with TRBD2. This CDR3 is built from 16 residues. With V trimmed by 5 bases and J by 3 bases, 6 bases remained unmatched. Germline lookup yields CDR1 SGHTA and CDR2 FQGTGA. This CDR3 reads CASSPLAGGLTDTQYF. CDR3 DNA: TGTGCCAGCAGCCCTCTAGCGGGAGGGCTGACAGATACGCAGTATTTT.

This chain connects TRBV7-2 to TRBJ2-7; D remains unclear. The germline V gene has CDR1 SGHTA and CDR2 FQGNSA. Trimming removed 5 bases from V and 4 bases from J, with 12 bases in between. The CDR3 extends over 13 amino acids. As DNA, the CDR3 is TGTGCCAGCAGCCCCCCCCTGTCTTACGAGCAGTACTTC. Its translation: CASSPPLSYEQYF.

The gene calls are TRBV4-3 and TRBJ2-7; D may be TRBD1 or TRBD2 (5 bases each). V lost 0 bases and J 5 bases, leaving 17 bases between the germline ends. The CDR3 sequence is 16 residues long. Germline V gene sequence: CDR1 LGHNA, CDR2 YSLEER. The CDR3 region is CASSQDPGRRGDEQYF. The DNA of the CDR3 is TGCGCCAGCAGCCAAGATCCCGGCAGGCGAGGGGACGAGCAGTACTTC.

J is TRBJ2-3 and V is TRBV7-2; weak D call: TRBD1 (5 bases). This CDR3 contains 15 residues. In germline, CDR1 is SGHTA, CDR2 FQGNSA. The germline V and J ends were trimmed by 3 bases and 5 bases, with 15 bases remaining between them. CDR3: CASSLNTGRGDTQYF. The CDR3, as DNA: TGTGCCAGCAGCTTGAATACAGGACGAGGAGATACGCAGTATTTT.

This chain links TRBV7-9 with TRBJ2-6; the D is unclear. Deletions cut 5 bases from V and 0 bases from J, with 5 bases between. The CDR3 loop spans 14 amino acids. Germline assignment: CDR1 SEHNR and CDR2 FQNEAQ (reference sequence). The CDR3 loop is CASSRISGANVLTF. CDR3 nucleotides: TGTGCCAGCAGCCGGATCTCTGGGGCCAACGTCCTGACTTTC.

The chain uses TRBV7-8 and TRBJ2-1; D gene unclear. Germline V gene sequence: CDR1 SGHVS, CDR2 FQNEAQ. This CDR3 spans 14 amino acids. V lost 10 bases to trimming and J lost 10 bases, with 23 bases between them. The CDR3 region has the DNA TGTGCCACTATGCATGGGCGGTGGGCGGAGGAGCAGTTCTTC. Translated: CATMHGRWAEEQFF.

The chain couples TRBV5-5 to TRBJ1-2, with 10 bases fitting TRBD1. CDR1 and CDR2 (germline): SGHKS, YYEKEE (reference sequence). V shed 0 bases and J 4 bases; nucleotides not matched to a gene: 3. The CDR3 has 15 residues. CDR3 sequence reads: CASSLEGQGPYGYTF. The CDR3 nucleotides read TGTGCCAGCAGCTTGGAGGGACAGGGGCCCTATGGCTACACCTTC.

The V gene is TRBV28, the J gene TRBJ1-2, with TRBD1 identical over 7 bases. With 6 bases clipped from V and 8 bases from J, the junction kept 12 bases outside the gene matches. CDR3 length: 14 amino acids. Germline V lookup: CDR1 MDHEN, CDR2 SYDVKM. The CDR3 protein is CASRRQGSTRGYTF. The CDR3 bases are TGTGCCAGCAGGCGACAGGGTTCCACTAGGGGCTACACCTTC.

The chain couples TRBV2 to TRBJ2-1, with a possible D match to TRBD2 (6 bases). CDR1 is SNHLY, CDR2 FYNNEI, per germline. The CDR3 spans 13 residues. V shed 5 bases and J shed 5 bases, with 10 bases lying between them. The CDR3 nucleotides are TGTGCCAGCAGTTTGCGGGGTGACAATGAGCAGTTCTTC. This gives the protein CASSLRGDNEQFF.

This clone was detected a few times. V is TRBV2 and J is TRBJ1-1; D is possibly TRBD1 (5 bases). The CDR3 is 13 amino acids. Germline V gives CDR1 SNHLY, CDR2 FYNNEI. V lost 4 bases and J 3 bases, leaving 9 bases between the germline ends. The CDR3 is CASSGSGYTEAFF. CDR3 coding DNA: TGTGCCAGCAGTGGTTCAGGGTACACTGAAGCTTTCTTT.

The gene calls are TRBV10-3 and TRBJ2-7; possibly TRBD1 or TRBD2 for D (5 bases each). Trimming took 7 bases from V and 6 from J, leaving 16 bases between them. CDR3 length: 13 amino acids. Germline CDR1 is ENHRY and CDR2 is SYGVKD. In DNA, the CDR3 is TGTGCCATCAACTCTAGAGAAGGGACCGAGCAGTACTTC. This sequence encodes CAINSREGTEQYF.

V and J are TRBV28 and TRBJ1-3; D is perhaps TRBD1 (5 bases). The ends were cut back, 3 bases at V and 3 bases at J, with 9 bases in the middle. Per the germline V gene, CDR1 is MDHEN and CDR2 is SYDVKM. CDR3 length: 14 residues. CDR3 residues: CASSLGVLGNTIYF. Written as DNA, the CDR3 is TGTGCCAGCAGTTTGGGGGTTCTTGGAAACACCATATATTTT.

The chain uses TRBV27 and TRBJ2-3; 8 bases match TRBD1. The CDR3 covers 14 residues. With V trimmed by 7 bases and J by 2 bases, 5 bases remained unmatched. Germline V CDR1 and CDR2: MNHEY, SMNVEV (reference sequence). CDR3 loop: CASTRGLDTDTQYF. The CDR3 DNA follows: TGTGCCAGCACCAGGGGGCTGGACACAGATACGCAGTATTTT.

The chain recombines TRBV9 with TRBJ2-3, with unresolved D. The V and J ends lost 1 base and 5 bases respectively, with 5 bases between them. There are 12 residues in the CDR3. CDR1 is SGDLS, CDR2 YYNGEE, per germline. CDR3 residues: CASSVTGDTQYF. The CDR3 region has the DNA TGTGCCAGCAGCGTAACCGGAGATACGCAGTATTTT.

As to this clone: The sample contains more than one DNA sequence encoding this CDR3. The CDR3 DNA is TGTGCCAGCAGCTCGAACACCGGGGAGCTGTTTTTT. Protein product: CASSSNTGELFF. The chain links TRBV28 to TRBJ2-2; D ambiguous. Germline V gives CDR1 MDHEN, CDR2 SYDVKM. V was pared by 6 bases and J by 0 bases, with 2 bases between. The CDR3 has 12 amino acids.